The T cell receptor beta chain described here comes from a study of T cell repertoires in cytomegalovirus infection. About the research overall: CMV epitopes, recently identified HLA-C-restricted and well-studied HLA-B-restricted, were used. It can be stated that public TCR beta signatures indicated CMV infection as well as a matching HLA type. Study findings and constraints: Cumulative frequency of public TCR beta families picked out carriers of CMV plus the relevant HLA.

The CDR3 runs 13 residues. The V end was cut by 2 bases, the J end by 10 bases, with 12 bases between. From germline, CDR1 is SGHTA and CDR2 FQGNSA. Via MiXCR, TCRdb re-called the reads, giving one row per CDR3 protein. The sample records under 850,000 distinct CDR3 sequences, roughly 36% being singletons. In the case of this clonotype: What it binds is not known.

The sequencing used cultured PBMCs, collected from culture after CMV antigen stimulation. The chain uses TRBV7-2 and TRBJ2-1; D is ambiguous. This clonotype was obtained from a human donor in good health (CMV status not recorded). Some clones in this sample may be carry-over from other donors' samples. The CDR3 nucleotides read TGTGCCAGCAGCTTATTGGGTATTAGCGAGCAGTTCTTC. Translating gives CASSLLGISEQFF.